The 30 T cell receptor beta chains below were found in one sample sequenced in a study of cytomegalovirus exposure and HLA in healthy donors. A multiplex PCR was run with 60 Vbeta primers and 13 Jbeta primers. TCRdb's table, derived via immunoSEQ multiplex PCR, lists solely in-frame clones and lacks some. There are under 150,000 clones in the sample; about 83% occur only once, and roughly 1.2% lies in the top ten. The sequenced sample was PBMCs. All receptors derive from a girl aged 2 to 10 in good health and CMV-seronegative.

The rearrangement uses TRBV5-5 and TRBJ2-7; 7 bases align to TRBD1. Per germline, CDR1 SGHKS and CDR2 YYEKEE (reference sequence). CDR3 size: 13 residues. V dropped 2 bases and J dropped 2; count of bases not matched to a gene: 1. The CDR3 coding sequence is TGTGCCAGCAGCTTCGGACAGGCCTACGAGCAGTACTTC. This sequence encodes CASSFGQAYEQYF. Complete variable domain (other parts from reference TRBV5-5 and TRBJ2-7): DAGVTQSPTHLIKTRGQQVTLRCSPISGHKSVSWYQQVLGQGPQFIFQYYEKEERGRGNFPDRFSARQFPNYSSELNVNALLLGDSALYLCASSFGQAYEQYFGPGTRLTVT.

The chain has TRBV27 and TRBJ1-1, with 11 bases fitting TRBD1. V shed 5 bases, J shed 4 bases, and the junction held 12 bases outside the gene matches. CDR1 and CDR2 (germline): MNHEY, SMNVEV (reference sequence). The CDR3 sequence is 17 residues long. The CDR3 DNA reads TGTGCCAGCAGTCTCTCTTGGACAGGGGGCGGAGGCACTGAAGCTTTCTTT. As protein: CASSLSWTGGGGTEAFF.

The chain has TRBV7-9 and TRBJ2-1, with D possibly matching TRBD2 (7 bases). The CDR3 spans 17 residues. Trimming removed 0 bases at V and 4 bases at J, with 16 bases between. Per germline, CDR1 SEHNR and CDR2 FQNEAQ (reference sequence). The CDR3 DNA reads TGTGCCAGCAGCTTAGCCTCACGGGGGGCGGCGTACAATGAGCAGTTCTTC. This gives the protein CASSLASRGAAYNEQFF.

The rearrangement links TRBV5-1 to TRBJ1-1, with 7 nucleotides matching TRBD1. The CDR3 extends over 15 amino acids. Trimming cost V 1 base and J 6 bases; bases outside gene matches: 9. From germline, CDR1 is SGHRS and CDR2 YFSETQ. The CDR3 region has the DNA TGCGCCAGCAGCTTGACGGGACAGATTCTTTCTGAAGCTTTCTTT. The encoded protein is CASSLTGQILSEAFF. Full variable domain (remainder filled in from reference TRBV5-1 and TRBJ1-1): KAGVTQTPRYLIKTRGQQVTLSCSPISGHRSVSWYQQTPGQGLQFLFEYFSETQRNKGNFPGRFSGRQFSNSRSEMNVSTLELGDSALYLCASSLTGQILSEAFFGQGTRLTVV.

This clone turned up a few times. The chain links TRBV6-1 to TRBJ2-3; 12 bases align to TRBD2. Unmatched junction bases numbered 2, after V lost 4 bases and J lost 6 bases. This CDR3 comprises 14 residues. In germline, CDR1 is MNHNS, CDR2 SASEGT. Here the CDR3 DNA reads TGTGCCAGCAGTGTCCTAGCGGGGGGGGATACGCAGTATTTT. Amino acids: CASSVLAGGDTQYF.

The V gene is TRBV30, the J gene TRBJ1-1; D unresolved. This CDR3 spans 10 amino acids. Trimming shortened V by 6 bases and J by 8 bases, and 10 bases separated the two germline ends. Germline-derived CDR1 and CDR2 are GTSNPN and SVGIG (reference sequence). CDR3 protein: CACQAAEAFF. The CDR3 DNA follows: TGTGCCTGTCAAGCGGCGGAAGCTTTCTTT.

The chain is built from TRBV30 and TRBJ2-5, with D unclear. The end of the DNA aligns better with TRBJ2-7, so the J call may be wrong. CDR1 is GTSNPN, CDR2 SVGIG, per germline (reference sequence). There are 13 residues in the CDR3. CDR3 loop: CAWTRTVSYEQYF. The CDR3 DNA sequence: TGTGCCTGGACTCGAACAGTCTCCTACGAGCAGTACTTC.

This clone was seen more than once but under ten times. The chain has TRBV7-9 and TRBJ1-1; D not resolved. The CDR3 runs to 13 residues. Trimming pared 1 base from V and 13 bases from J, leaving 16 bases between. In germline, CDR1 is SEHNR, CDR2 FQNEAQ (reference sequence). In nucleotides, the CDR3 is TGTGCCAGCAGCTTAGACGACGGAATTGAGGGTTTCTTT. Amino acids: CASSLDDGIEGFF.

The chain carries TRBV27 and TRBJ1-2, with D perhaps matching TRBD1 (6 bases). Germline V gene data show CDR1 as MNHEY and CDR2 as SMNVEV (reference sequence). The germline V and J ends were trimmed by 6 bases and 0 bases, with 8 bases remaining between them. The CDR3 sequence is 13 residues long. Here the CDR3 DNA reads TGTGCCAGCAGAGGACAGCCTAACTATGGCTACACCTTC. Translation gives CASRGQPNYGYTF.

The V and J genes are TRBV5-6 and TRBJ1-1; 8 positions match TRBD1. Germline loops: CDR1 SGHDT, CDR2 YYEEEE. The trim removed 5 bases at V and 5 bases at J, leaving 5 bases unmatched. The CDR3 contains 13 residues. The CDR3 region is CASRTGGDTEAFF. The CDR3 DNA sequence: TGTGCCAGCAGAACAGGGGGTGATACTGAAGCTTTCTTT.

The chain has TRBV9 and TRBJ2-5, with 7 bases fitting TRBD2. The CDR3 runs 14 residues. With 0 bases clipped from V and 3 bases from J, the junction kept 2 bases outside the gene matches. Per germline, CDR1 SGDLS and CDR2 YYNGEE. The CDR3 bases are TGTGCCAGCAGCGTAGTGGGGACTAAAGAGACCCAGTACTTC. Translated: CASSVVGTKETQYF.

This chain connects TRBV27 to TRBJ2-1; 9 bases match TRBD2. The CDR3 runs to 14 residues. Germline V gives CDR1 MNHEY, CDR2 SMNVEV (reference sequence). The J segment lost 9 bases and the V segment lost 3 bases, leaving 6 bases of the junction unmatched. CDR3 sequence: CASSFVAGVLEQFF. CDR3 nucleotides: TGTGCCAGCAGTTTCGTAGCGGGAGTTCTTGAGCAGTTCTTC.

The V call is TRBV7-9, the J call TRBJ2-1, with 8 positions matching TRBD1. Per germline, CDR1 SEHNR and CDR2 FQNEAQ (reference sequence). CDR3 size: 15 residues. J gave up 4 bases and V 5 bases, and 7 bases lay outside the gene matches. The chain's CDR3 is CASSLDRAGYNEQFF. In DNA, the CDR3 is TGTGCCAGCAGCCTGGACAGGGCGGGGTACAATGAGCAGTTCTTC.

This chain links TRBV7-2 with TRBJ1-6; TRBD1 might be the D (6 bases). The germline V gene has CDR1 SGHTA and CDR2 FQGNSA. V gave up 6 bases and J gave up 4 bases, with 13 bases separating them. The CDR3 covers 15 residues. DNA for the CDR3: TGTGCCAGCAGGAACACTGGACAGTATAATTCACCCCTCCACTTT. Translation: CASRNTGQYNSPLHF.

This chain links TRBV30 with TRBJ2-3; 10 bases map to TRBD2. The germline V gene encodes CDR1 GTSNPN and CDR2 SVGIG (reference sequence). V was clipped by 2 bases and J by 0 bases; unmatched bases: 2. This CDR3 region has 15 residues. CDR3 in amino acids: CAWSLLAGSTDTQYF. As DNA, the CDR3 is TGTGCCTGGAGTTTACTAGCGGGGAGCACAGATACGCAGTATTTT.

The chain uses TRBV19 and TRBJ1-4; D not resolved. CDR1 and CDR2 from the germline V gene are LNHDA and SQIVND (reference sequence). The CDR3 contains 15 residues. V was clipped by 5 bases and J by 5 bases, with 15 bases between them. This chain's CDR3 is CASSPRGRPNEKLFF. The CDR3 DNA follows: TGTGCCAGTAGTCCCCGGGGTAGACCGAATGAAAAACTGTTTTTT.

The chain has TRBV25-1 and TRBJ1-6, with TRBD1 identical over 7 bases. Germline V lookup: CDR1 MGHDK, CDR2 SYGVNS. The CDR3 is made up of 13 amino acids. V lost 6 bases, J lost 8 bases, and 4 bases stayed unmatched. CDR3 coding DNA: TGTGCCAGCAGACAGGGGCAAGATTCACCCCTCCACTTT. It yields the protein CASRQGQDSPLHF.

This chain links TRBV15 with TRBJ2-5, with 7 bases identical to TRBD2. The CDR3 consists of 15 residues. V lost 3 bases to trimming and J lost 2 bases; unmatched junction nucleotides: 6. CDR1 LNHNV and CDR2 YYDKDF come from the germline V gene (reference sequence). CDR3: CATSSGAGPQETQYF. As DNA, the CDR3 is TGTGCCACCAGCAGTGGAGCGGGGCCGCAAGAGACCCAGTACTTC.

This chain uses TRBV7-2 with TRBJ2-7, with D maybe TRBD1 (5 bases). CDR3 length equals 16 residues. Germline-derived CDR1 and CDR2 are SGHTA and FQGNSA. Between the trimmed V and J ends, which lost 0 bases and 5 bases, there was a span of 17 bases. CDR3 sequence (DNA): TGTGCCAGCAGCTTAGCGCAGGGCCATTTGTTCGACGAGCAGTACTTC. It specifies CASSLAQGHLFDEQYF.

The J gene is TRBJ1-1, the V gene TRBV23-1, with 7 nucleotides matching TRBD1. TRBV23-1 is marked as an open reading frame, function uncertain. The CDR3 sequence is 16 residues long. The V and J ends lost 3 bases and 0 bases, in that order; junction bases with no gene match: 7. For the CDR3, the DNA is TGCGCCAGCAGTCAGCCCCCGGGACAGCTGAACACTGAAGCTTTCTTT. This translates into CASSQPPGQLNTEAFF.

This clone showed up just once. The genes are TRBV6-5 and TRBJ1-4, with 8 bases that match TRBD1. The germline gives CDR1 MNHEY, CDR2 SVGAGI. Germline trimming cut 7 bases from V and 5 bases from J; bases unmatched to any gene: 6. The CDR3 covers 14 residues. As DNA, the CDR3 is TGTGCCAGCAAGAAGACAGGGGCAAATGAAAAACTGTTTTTT. Protein: CASKKTGANEKLFF.

The chain is built from TRBV7-8 and TRBJ1-3, with D possibly TRBD1 on 6 matching bases. Germline CDR1 reads SGHVS; CDR2 reads FQNEAQ. V gave up 6 bases and J gave up 0 bases, with 15 bases separating them. This CDR3 is built from 16 residues. The CDR3 nucleotides are TGTGCCAGCAGGCTCCAGGGGATGGACTCTGGAAACACCATATATTTT. Translating it yields CASRLQGMDSGNTIYF.

The V gene is TRBV25-1, the J gene TRBJ2-7, with TRBD1 as a possible D gene (5 bases). The CDR3 has 14 residues. The germline V gene has CDR1 MGHDK and CDR2 SYGVNS. Trimming took 2 bases from V and 2 from J, leaving 10 bases between them. Here the CDR3 reads CASSETGVTYEQYF. The CDR3 DNA follows: TGTGCCAGCAGTGAAACAGGAGTAACCTACGAGCAGTACTTC.

This chain connects TRBV4-1 to TRBJ2-2; 7 bases are a match to TRBD2. The trim removed 0 bases at V and 7 bases at J, leaving 8 bases unmatched. The germline CDR1 and CDR2 sequences are MGHRA and YSYEKL. There are 16 residues in the CDR3. The DNA for the CDR3 is TGCGCCAGCAGCCAAGAAGGCGGGAGTATTAACGGGGAGCTGTTTTTT. Translation: CASSQEGGSINGELFF.

J is TRBJ2-7 and V is TRBV29-1, with TRBD1 identical over 7 bases. V was pared by 7 bases and J by 3 bases, with 6 bases of the junction left unmatched. Germline-derived CDR1 and CDR2 are SQVTM and ANQGSEA. CDR3 size: 12 residues. CDR3 in amino acids: CSARTGGYEQYF. The CDR3 DNA follows: TGCAGCGCCCGGACAGGCGGCTACGAGCAGTACTTC.

CDR3 in DNA: TGTGCCAGCAGTGACGTGGGACTCTATGGCTACACCTTC. Translation gives CASSDVGLYGYTF. The J gene is TRBJ1-2, the V gene TRBV2, with D tentatively TRBD1 (5 bases). The germline V and J ends were trimmed by 3 bases and 4 bases, with 9 bases remaining between them. The CDR3 covers 13 residues. Germline assignment: CDR1 SNHLY and CDR2 FYNNEI.

V usage is TRBV11-2 and J usage is TRBJ2-5; TRBD2 matches 10 bases. This CDR3 is built from 16 residues. V lost 6 bases to trimming and J lost 5 bases; unmatched junction nucleotides: 12. The V gene's germline CDR1 is SGHAT and CDR2 FQNNGV. The CDR3 region has the DNA TGTGCCAGCAGGACCCTGAAGCGGGGGGGCGGGGAGACCCAGTACTTC. This translates into CASRTLKRGGGETQYF.

This chain joins TRBV29-1 and TRBJ2-1; 12 bases map to TRBD1. V gave up 1 base and J gave up 6 bases; unmatched junction bases: 4. The length of the CDR3 is 15 residues. Germline loops: CDR1 SQVTM, CDR2 ANQGSEA. CDR3 bases: TGCAGCGTTGAAGGGGGGGACAGGGGGCCCAATGAGCAGTTCTTC. Encoded protein: CSVEGGDRGPNEQFF.

The rearrangement joins TRBV4-3 to TRBJ2-7; TRBD2 is a possible D gene (6 bases). Germline V CDR1 and CDR2: LGHNA, YSLEER. The V gene lost 0 bases and the J gene lost 2 bases, with 14 bases spanning the gap. This CDR3 comprises 16 residues. CDR3 protein: CASSQDIGGLTYEQYF. CDR3 DNA: TGCGCCAGCAGCCAAGATATTGGAGGGCTTACCTACGAGCAGTACTTC.

V and J are TRBV5-8 and TRBJ2-7; maybe TRBD1 (5 bases). This CDR3 has 15 residues. The germline V and J ends were trimmed by 0 bases and 2 bases, with 12 bases remaining between them. Germline V CDR1 and CDR2: SGHTS, YDEGEE. The CDR3 coding sequence is TGTGCCAGCAGCTTGGTTTTTAGGACAACCTACGAGCAGTACTTC. Amino acid sequence: CASSLVFRTTYEQYF.